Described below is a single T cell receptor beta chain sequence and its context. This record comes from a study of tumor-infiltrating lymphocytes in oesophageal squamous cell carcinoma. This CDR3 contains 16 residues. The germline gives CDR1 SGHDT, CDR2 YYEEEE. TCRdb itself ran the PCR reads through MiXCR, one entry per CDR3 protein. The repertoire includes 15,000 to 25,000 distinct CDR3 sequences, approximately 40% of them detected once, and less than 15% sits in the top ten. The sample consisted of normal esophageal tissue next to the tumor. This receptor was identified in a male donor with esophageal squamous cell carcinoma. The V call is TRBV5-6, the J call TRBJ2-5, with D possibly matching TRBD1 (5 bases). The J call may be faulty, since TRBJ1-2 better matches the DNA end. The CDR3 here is CASSPYPGYRGYGYTF. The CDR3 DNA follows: TGTGCCAGCAGCCCCTATCCAGGGTATCGAGGCTATGGCTACACCTTC.